Each of the 16 T cell receptor beta chains below was sequenced from the same sample in a study of OX40 agonist ivuxolimab in advanced cancers. Clones were sequenced by immunoSEQ multiplex PCR, and TCRdb holds only the in-frame ones, with some missing. Of fewer than 90,000 clones detected, 75% to 90% appear once; the ten largest clones hold 1.3%. This sample comprised CD4+ or CD8+ T cells sorted from blood, obtained in a trial of the OX40 agonist ivuxolimab. Source of these receptors: an adult with an advanced solid tumor such as melanoma, head and neck, liver or kidney cancer.

The J gene is TRBJ2-7, the V gene TRBV6-1; possible D gene TRBD2, 6 bases. The germline V and J ends were trimmed by 6 bases and 8 bases, with 20 bases remaining between them. This CDR3 has 14 amino acids. CDR1 is MNHNS and CDR2 is SASEGT in the germline V gene. The CDR3 sequence is CASSFRDSLSKQYF. CDR3 bases: TGTGCCAGCAGCTTCCGGGACTCCCTGTCTAAGCAGTACTTC.

This chain links TRBV5-6 with TRBJ2-7, with a possible D match to TRBD2 (5 bases). This CDR3 is 13 amino acids long. Germline V lookup: CDR1 SGHDT, CDR2 YYEEEE. Between the trimmed V and J ends, which lost 1 base and 5 bases, there was a span of 10 bases. The chain's CDR3 is CASSLSLANEQYF. The CDR3 region has the DNA TGTGCCAGCAGCTTGTCGCTAGCAAACGAGCAGTACTTC.

The chain recombines TRBV9 with TRBJ2-7; D uncertain. Germline-derived CDR1 and CDR2 are SGDLS and YYNGEE. Trimming cost V 3 bases and J 2 bases, with 9 bases left between them. The CDR3 extends over 13 amino acids. As DNA, the CDR3 is TGTGCCAGCAGCGGCCATGAAGCCTACGAGCAGTACTTC. Protein: CASSGHEAYEQYF.

The V call is TRBV7-3, the J call TRBJ1-1; D gene ambiguous. V lost 0 bases, J lost 10 bases, and 12 bases lay in between. The germline V gene has CDR1 SGHTA and CDR2 FQGTGA. The CDR3 runs to 13 residues. The CDR3 region has the DNA TGTGCCAGCAGCTTAACCCGGGGTTCAGGAGCTTTCTTT. It codes for CASSLTRGSGAFF.

The chain uses TRBV7-9 and TRBJ2-3; perhaps TRBD1 as D (5 bases). This CDR3 has 13 residues. The germline CDR1 and CDR2 sequences are SEHNR and FQNEAQ (reference sequence). V lost 8 bases to trimming and J lost 6 bases, with 15 bases between them. The CDR3 DNA sequence: TGTGCCAGCGGCAGGGATAGCCTCGATACGCAGTATTTT. It translates to CASGRDSLDTQYF. The complete variable domain, with remaining parts taken from reference TRBV7-9 and TRBJ2-3, reads DTGVSQNPRHKITKRGQNVTFRCDPISEHNRLYWYRQTLGQGPEFLTYFQNEAQLEKSRLLSDRFSAERPKGSFSTLEIQRTEQGDSAMYLCASGRDSLDTQYFGPGTRLTVL.

The CDR3 region has the DNA TGTGCCAGCAGTGAACGGGAGAACACTGAAGCTTTCTTT. As protein: CASSERENTEAFF. The chain couples TRBV6-1 to TRBJ1-1, with D unresolved. Germline-derived CDR1 and CDR2 are MNHNS and SASEGT. This CDR3 contains 13 residues. Trimming shortened V by 2 bases and J by 1 base, and 5 bases separated the two germline ends.

A single count supports this clone. This chain joins TRBV19 and TRBJ2-1, with D unclear. The CDR3 length is 12 residues. The germline V gene has CDR1 LNHDA and CDR2 SQIVND (reference sequence). V lost 6 bases and J lost 4, with 7 bases in between. CDR3 nucleotides: TGTGCCAGTAGCGGCAGTTACAATGAGCAGTTCTTC. This encodes CASSGSYNEQFF.

The chain joins TRBV10-3 to TRBJ1-1; D gene uncertain. Between the trimmed V and J ends, which lost 5 bases and 1 base, there was a span of 5 bases. The germline V gene has CDR1 ENHRY and CDR2 SYGVKD. CDR3 length: 12 amino acids. The chain's CDR3 is CAISTQNTEAFF. The DNA of the CDR3 is TGTGCCATCAGTACCCAGAACACTGAAGCTTTCTTT.

This chain connects TRBV9 to TRBJ2-1; weak D call: TRBD2 (5 bases). Trimming removed 3 bases at V and 1 base at J, with 11 bases between. This CDR3 comprises 15 residues. Looked up from germline, CDR1 is SGDLS and CDR2 is YYNGEE. CDR3: CASSASGLSYNEQFF. In nucleotides, the CDR3 is TGTGCCAGCAGCGCGAGCGGCCTGTCCTACAATGAGCAGTTCTTC.

The chain carries TRBV6-1 and TRBJ2-3; D perhaps matches TRBD1 (5 bases). The length of the CDR3 is 15 residues. Germline CDR1 MNHNS, CDR2 SASEGT. Trimming shortened V by 6 bases and J by 3 bases, and 16 bases separated the two germline ends. In DNA, the CDR3 is TGTGCCAGCAGCCGTAGGGCAGGGCGGACAGATACGCAGTATTTT. Translation gives CASSRRAGRTDTQYF.

V usage is TRBV30 and J usage is TRBJ1-4; tentatively, D is TRBD1 (6 bases). Trimming removed 3 bases from V and 4 bases from J, with 12 bases in between. In germline, CDR1 is GTSNPN, CDR2 SVGIG (reference sequence). This CDR3 is 14 amino acids long. CDR3 bases: TGTGCCTGGAGCAGAGACAGGAGTAATGAAAAACTGTTTTTT. Protein sequence: CAWSRDRSNEKLFF.

This chain uses TRBV7-9 with TRBJ1-2; D is perhaps TRBD1 (5 bases). CDR3 size: 15 residues. The V gene lost 0 bases and the J gene lost 0 bases, with 8 bases spanning the gap. In germline, CDR1 is SEHNR, CDR2 FQNEAQ (reference sequence). CDR3 coding DNA: TGTGCCAGCAGCTTAGCCCAGGGAACTAACTATGGCTACACCTTC. Encoded protein: CASSLAQGTNYGYTF. Full variable domain (outside the CDR3, taken from reference TRBV7-9 and TRBJ1-2): DTGVSQNPRHKITKRGQNVTFRCDPISEHNRLYWYRQTLGQGPEFLTYFQNEAQLEKSRLLSDRFSAERPKGSFSTLEIQRTEQGDSAMYLCASSLAQGTNYGYTFGSGTRLTVV.

This clone has more than one count but fewer than ten. The V call is TRBV6-5, the J call TRBJ1-2; D not certain. The CDR3 has 15 residues. Trimming removed 2 bases at V and 7 bases at J, with 17 bases between. From germline, CDR1 is MNHEY and CDR2 SVGAGI. The CDR3 sequence is CASSYSVRRGGGYTF. In nucleotides, the CDR3 is TGTGCCAGCAGTTACAGTGTACGGCGAGGCGGTGGCTACACCTTC.

This clone was found once. V is TRBV2 and J is TRBJ2-1, with D possibly being TRBD2 (6 bases). V was cut by 4 bases and J by 6 bases, with 10 bases left in between. This CDR3 contains 13 residues. The germline gives CDR1 SNHLY, CDR2 FYNNEI. CDR3 bases: TGTGCCAGCAGTGGACTAGTGAGCAATGAGCAGTTCTTC. This gives the protein CASSGLVSNEQFF.

The J gene is TRBJ2-5, the V gene TRBV7-2; D is undetermined. From germline, CDR1 is SGHTA and CDR2 FQGNSA. V was shortened by 7 bases and J by 4 bases, with 19 bases between the two germline ends. The CDR3 extends over 15 amino acids. The CDR3 coding sequence is TGTGCCAGCACCCCTGACGCAACCCAGCCAGAGACCCAGTACTTC. Translating gives CASTPDATQPETQYF.

V and J are TRBV13 and TRBJ2-7; the match to TRBD2 covers 12 bases. Germline V gene data show CDR1 as PRHDT and CDR2 as FYEKMQ (reference sequence). Germline trimming cut 2 bases from V and 6 bases from J; bases unmatched to any gene: 8. The CDR3 is 16 amino acids. The CDR3, as DNA: TGTGCCAGCAGCTTAAGGGGACTAGCGGGTCGGCCCGAGCAGTACTTC. It translates to CASSLRGLAGRPEQYF. The complete variable domain, with remaining parts taken from reference TRBV13 and TRBJ2-7, reads AAGVIQSPRHLIKEKRETATLKCYPIPRHDTVYWYQQGPGQDPQFLISFYEKMQSDKGSIPDRFSAQQFSDYHSELNMSSLELGDSALYFCASSLRGLAGRPEQYFGPGTRLTVT.